The rows below give T cell receptor beta chains drawn from one sample of a study of monozygotic twins with cystic fibrosis. The data were produced by immunoSEQ multiplex PCR, yet TCRdb's version contains in-frame clones alone and is incomplete. The sample contains tens of thousands of clones, approximately 67% of which appear only once. The material sequenced was blood. The receptors were gathered from a girl aged 5-17 years with cystic fibrosis. The CDR3 runs from the conserved cysteine through the conserved F or W. The order of the fields is V gene, D gene, J gene, clone size, CDR3 protein, CDR3 DNA. D genes are given only for firm matches. Not every row has a clone size; where given, it reads once, few, many or a size class.

v_gene: TRBV27
d_gene: NA
j_gene: TRBJ2-1
abundance: NA
CDR3aa: CASSLSRYNEQFF
CDR3nt: TGTGCCAGCAGTTTATCGCGGTACAATGAGCAGTTCTTC

v_gene: TRBV4-1
d_gene: TRBD1
j_gene: TRBJ2-2
abundance: NA
CDR3aa: CASSQTGKDTGELFF
CDR3nt: TGCGCCAGCAGCCAGACAGGGAAAGACACCGGGGAGCTGTTTTTT

v_gene: TRBV7-2
d_gene: TRBD2
j_gene: TRBJ2-7
abundance: NA
CDR3aa: CASSLGGTSEYEQYF
CDR3nt: TGTGCCAGCAGCTTAGGAGGGACTAGCGAGTACGAGCAGTACTTC

v_gene: TRBV6-1
d_gene: NA
j_gene: TRBJ2-6
abundance: NA
CDR3aa: CASSRAASGANVLTF
CDR3nt: TGTGCCAGCAGTCGGGCAGCCTCTGGGGCCAACGTCCTGACTTTC

v_gene: TRBV7-2
d_gene: NA
j_gene: TRBJ1-2
abundance: few
CDR3aa: CASSLAGVDGYTF
CDR3nt: TGTGCCAGCAGCTTAGCGGGAGTAGATGGCTACACCTTC

v_gene: TRBV4-1
d_gene: NA
j_gene: TRBJ1-2
abundance: NA
CDR3aa: CASSQDIGSNYGYTF
CDR3nt: TGCGCCAGCAGCCAAGATATAGGTTCTAACTATGGCTACACCTTC

v_gene: TRBV19
d_gene: TRBD2
j_gene: TRBJ2-1
abundance: few
CDR3aa: CASSIAGLAEQFF
CDR3nt: TGTGCCAGTAGTATCGCGGGACTAGCGGAGCAGTTCTTC

v_gene: TRBV27
d_gene: TRBD1
j_gene: TRBJ1-2
abundance: NA
CDR3aa: CASAQGQGGYGYTF
CDR3nt: TGTGCCAGCGCGCAGGGACAGGGGGGCTATGGCTACACCTTC

v_gene: TRBV7-9
d_gene: NA
j_gene: TRBJ1-4
abundance: NA
CDR3aa: CASSLVPWEKLFF
CDR3nt: TGTGCCAGCAGCTTAGTCCCTTGGGAAAAACTGTTTTTT

v_gene: TRBV19
d_gene: TRBD1
j_gene: TRBJ1-5
abundance: NA
CDR3aa: CASSPTGQGFNQPQHF
CDR3nt: TGTGCCAGTAGTCCGACCGGACAGGGATTCAATCAGCCCCAGCATTTT

v_gene: TRBV6-4
d_gene: NA
j_gene: TRBJ2-6
abundance: NA
CDR3aa: CASSDSSGGANVLTF
CDR3nt: TGTGCCAGCAGTGACAGCTCGGGTGGGGCCAACGTCCTGACTTTC

v_gene: TRBV5-4
d_gene: NA
j_gene: TRBJ2-1
abundance: NA
CDR3aa: CASSRGRYEQFF
CDR3nt: TGTGCCAGCAGCCGCGGACGATATGAGCAGTTCTTC

v_gene: TRBV30
d_gene: NA
j_gene: TRBJ2-7
abundance: NA
CDR3aa: CASRGDLGHEQYF
CDR3nt: TGTGCCTCAAGAGGGGATTTGGGTCACGAGCAGTACTTC

v_gene: TRBV9
d_gene: TRBD2
j_gene: TRBJ2-1
abundance: once
CDR3aa: CASSPSGRNEQFF
CDR3nt: TGTGCCAGCAGCCCTAGCGGGAGGAATGAGCAGTTCTTC

v_gene: TRBV18
d_gene: TRBD1
j_gene: TRBJ2-1
abundance: NA
CDR3aa: CASSPRTGGAYNEQFF
CDR3nt: TGTGCCAGCTCACCAAGGACAGGGGGGGCCTACAATGAGCAGTTCTTC

v_gene: TRBV5-6
d_gene: TRBD1
j_gene: TRBJ1-1
abundance: NA
CDR3aa: CASSRGQAGVGNTEAFF
CDR3nt: TGTGCCAGCAGCCGCGGACAGGCGGGTGTGGGGAACACTGAAGCTTTCTTT

v_gene: TRBV29-1
d_gene: TRBD1
j_gene: TRBJ2-3
abundance: NA
CDR3aa: CSVDSRGRRADTQYF
CDR3nt: TGCAGCGTTGACAGCAGGGGGCGGCGGGCAGATACGCAGTATTTT

v_gene: TRBV5-1
d_gene: TRBD1
j_gene: TRBJ1-4
abundance: NA
CDR3aa: CASSSRQGAGSEKLFF
CDR3nt: TGCGCCAGCAGCTCCAGACAGGGGGCAGGCTCTGAAAAACTGTTTTTT

v_gene: TRBV11-2
d_gene: NA
j_gene: TRBJ1-1
abundance: NA
CDR3aa: CASRRELNTEAFF
CDR3nt: TGTGCCAGCAGACGGGAACTGAACACTGAAGCTTTCTTT

v_gene: TRBV5-1
d_gene: NA
j_gene: TRBJ2-2
abundance: few
CDR3aa: CASSTGVNTGELFF
CDR3nt: TGCGCCAGCAGTACAGGCGTGAACACCGGGGAGCTGTTTTTT

v_gene: TRBV6-6
d_gene: NA
j_gene: TRBJ1-1
abundance: NA
CDR3aa: CASSYQARAFF
CDR3nt: TGTGCCAGCAGTTACCAAGCCCGGGCTTTCTTT

v_gene: TRBV11-2
d_gene: TRBD1
j_gene: TRBJ1-2
abundance: NA
CDR3aa: CASTSLTGENPYGYTF
CDR3nt: TGTGCCAGCACCTCCCTGACAGGGGAAAACCCTTATGGCTACACCTTC

v_gene: TRBV7-9
d_gene: TRBD1
j_gene: TRBJ2-5
abundance: once
CDR3aa: CASSWTGSQETQYF
CDR3nt: TGTGCCAGCAGCTGGACAGGGTCCCAAGAGACCCAGTACTTC

v_gene: TRBV6-6
d_gene: TRBD1
j_gene: TRBJ1-4
abundance: NA
CDR3aa: CASTPWGQEFNEKLFF
CDR3nt: TGTGCCAGCACTCCATGGGGACAGGAATTTAATGAAAAACTGTTTTTT

v_gene: TRBV5-8
d_gene: TRBD1
j_gene: TRBJ1-1
abundance: NA
CDR3aa: CASSRDSMNTEAFF
CDR3nt: TGTGCCAGCAGCCGGGACAGCATGAACACTGAAGCTTTCTTT

v_gene: TRBV2
d_gene: NA
j_gene: TRBJ1-2
abundance: few
CDR3aa: CASSDRGYGYTF
CDR3nt: TGTGCCAGCAGTGACAGGGGCTATGGCTACACCTTC

v_gene: TRBV6-5
d_gene: NA
j_gene: TRBJ1-2
abundance: NA
CDR3aa: CASRPSGAYGYTF
CDR3nt: TGTGCCAGCAGACCCTCAGGAGCCTATGGCTACACCTTC

v_gene: TRBV7-2
d_gene: TRBD2
j_gene: TRBJ2-6
abundance: few
CDR3aa: CASSVSGGSGANVLTF
CDR3nt: TGTGCCAGCAGCGTTAGCGGGGGCTCTGGGGCCAACGTCCTGACTTTC

v_gene: TRBV6-4
d_gene: NA
j_gene: TRBJ2-1
abundance: NA
CDR3aa: CASSGSGTGEQFF
CDR3nt: TGTGCCAGCAGTGGGAGCGGAACCGGGGAGCAGTTCTTC

v_gene: TRBV7-2
d_gene: NA
j_gene: TRBJ2-1
abundance: NA
CDR3aa: CASRRGLIGNEQFF
CDR3nt: TGTGCCAGCAGGAGGGGACTGATTGGCAATGAGCAGTTCTTC

v_gene: TRBV6-1
d_gene: TRBD1
j_gene: TRBJ2-7
abundance: once
CDR3aa: CASLSRQGTSYEQYF
CDR3nt: TGTGCCAGCCTTTCAAGACAGGGGACATCCTACGAGCAGTACTTC

v_gene: TRBV15
d_gene: NA
j_gene: TRBJ2-1
abundance: NA
CDR3aa: CATSRDRASQVF
CDR3nt: TGTGCCACCAGCAGAGATCGGGCTAGCCAGGTCTTC

v_gene: TRBV9
d_gene: TRBD1
j_gene: TRBJ2-2
abundance: NA
CDR3aa: CASSVGWRGQGYTGELFF
CDR3nt: TGTGCCAGCAGCGTAGGTTGGCGGGGACAGGGATACACCGGGGAGCTGTTTTTT

v_gene: TRBV9
d_gene: TRBD1
j_gene: TRBJ1-1
abundance: NA
CDR3aa: CASSVGAGGMNTEAFF
CDR3nt: TGTGCCAGCAGCGTAGGGGCAGGGGGCATGAACACTGAAGCTTTCTTT

v_gene: TRBV27
d_gene: TRBD1
j_gene: TRBJ2-2
abundance: few
CDR3aa: CASTRQGILTGELFF
CDR3nt: TGTGCCAGCACCCGACAGGGGATATTAACCGGGGAGCTGTTTTTT

v_gene: TRBV6-6
d_gene: TRBD1
j_gene: TRBJ2-2
abundance: NA
CDR3aa: CASSQLRGQGTGELFF
CDR3nt: TGTGCCAGCAGTCAACTCCGCGGACAGGGAACCGGGGAGCTGTTTTTT

v_gene: TRBV5-1
d_gene: NA
j_gene: TRBJ2-5
abundance: NA
CDR3aa: CASSLRGIAETQYF
CDR3nt: TGCGCCAGCAGCTTGAGGGGTATTGCGGAGACCCAGTACTTC

v_gene: TRBV9
d_gene: NA
j_gene: TRBJ1-2
abundance: NA
CDR3aa: CASSVLPVGGYTF
CDR3nt: TGTGCCAGCAGCGTTCTCCCGGTCGGTGGCTACACCTTC

v_gene: TRBV7-2
d_gene: NA
j_gene: TRBJ2-2
abundance: NA
CDR3aa: CASSPSPASAYTGELFF
CDR3nt: TGTGCCAGCAGCCCCTCCCCCGCTAGCGCGTACACCGGGGAGCTGTTTTTT